This T cell receptor beta chain was captured by sequencing in a study of blood T cell repertoires in COVID-19. Study summary: Samples of COVID-19 (acute and convalescent) were obtained from the United States, Italy and Spain. T cells, B-cell-depleted T cells, or PBMCs supplied cDNA or gDNA.

Original analysis: Reference gene primer amplification yielded estimated nucleated cell counts. The data were produced by immunoSEQ multiplex PCR, yet TCRdb's version contains in-frame clones alone and is incomplete. That table is the source of V, J and clone size, and D and trimming were worked out from the DNA. The sample includes around 46,000 clones, 70% to 90% of them seen just once. CDR1 and CDR2 from the germline V gene are LNHDA and SQIVND (reference sequence). CDR3 length: 14 amino acids. V lost 4 bases to trimming and J lost 6 bases; unmatched junction nucleotides: 7. Sample: peripheral blood. V is TRBV19 and J is TRBJ2-7, with 9 bases identical to TRBD1. This receptor was identified in a human donor in a cohort sampled during active COVID-19. The donor label of this sample is uncertain. The CDR3 protein is CASSTGTGMSEQYF. The CDR3 bases are TGTGCCAGTAGTACCGGGACAGGGATGTCCGAGCAGTACTTC. Supplemented by reference TRBV19 and TRBJ2-7, the full variable domain reads DGGITQSPKYLFRKEGQNVTLSCEQNLNHDAMYWYRQDPGQGLRLIYYSQIVNDFQKGDIAEGYSVSREKKESFPLTVTSAQKNPTAFYLCASSTGTGMSEQYFGPGTRLTVT.